These T cell receptor beta chains were read from a single sample in a study of T cell repertoires in cytomegalovirus infection. TCRdb reprocessed the reads with MiXCR, giving one entry per CDR3 protein. The repertoire holds roughly 230,000 distinct CDR3 sequences, with 22% as singletons. Sequenced material: CD8+ T cells from PBMCs. These receptors all stem from a human donor in good health (CMV status not recorded). Some clones in this sample may be carry-over from other donors' samples. Both conserved end residues are part of each CDR3. The D gene is left open where the match is weak. Some rows mark clone size as missing; the rest say once, few, many or name a class of expanded clone.

NA | NA | TRBJ2-1 | TRBV5-6 | TGTGCCAGCAGCTTGTCCGGCGGCTATTCCTACAATGAGCAGTTCTTC | CASSLSGGYSYNEQFF
NA | TRBD1 | TRBJ2-4 | TRBV28 | TGTGCCAGCAGTAGCCCGACAGGGGGACGAGCGGACATTCAGTACTTC | CASSSPTGGRADIQYF
few | NA | TRBJ2-5 | TRBV7-9 | TGTGCCAGCAGCTTACTGGGTGGAGAGACCCAGTACTTC | CASSLLGGETQYF
few | NA | TRBJ1-5 | TRBV28 | TGTGCCAGCAGTTTAGACAGCCATAGCAATCAGCCCCAGCATTTT | CASSLDSHSNQPQHF
few | NA | TRBJ1-1 | TRBV28 | TGTGCCAGCAGTTTGGACCCCAGCGGGGAGAACACTGAAGCTTTCTTT | CASSLDPSGENTEAFF
few | NA | TRBJ2-7 | TRBV7-6 | TGTGCCAGCAGCTTAGGGCCTGACACAGGGCTCGAGCAGTACTTC | CASSLGPDTGLEQYF
NA | NA | TRBJ2-1 | TRBV9 | TGTGCCAGCAGTGGCGGTTCGGTTGGGGAGCAGTTCTTC | CASSGGSVGEQFF
NA | TRBD2 | TRBJ2-7 | TRBV28 | TGTGCCAGCAGTTTCGTACTAGCGGCCTACGAGCAGTACTTC | CASSFVLAAYEQYF
many | TRBD1 | TRBJ2-1 | TRBV7-6 | TGTGCCAGCAAACAGGGACAGGGGGCTTACAATGAGCAGTTCTTC | CASKQGQGAYNEQFF
many | NA | TRBJ2-2 | TRBV7-9 | TGTGCCAGCAGTTCCAGACAGGATACGAACACCGGGGAGCTGTTTTTT | CASSSRQDTNTGELFF
many | NA | TRBJ1-4 | TRBV7-2 | TGTGCCAGCAGCTTAGATAGGCAGGCTAATGAAAAACTGTTTTTT | CASSLDRQANEKLFF
NA | TRBD1 | TRBJ1-6 | TRBV27 | TGTGCCAGCAGTTTATCGAAGGGAGCAACAGGGGGCTATAATTCACCCCTCCACTTT | CASSLSKGATGGYNSPLHF
few | NA | TRBJ2-2 | TRBV6-2/TRBV6-3 | TGTGCCAGCAGCATGGCCGGGGAGCTGTTTTTT | CASSMAGELFF
many | TRBD1 | TRBJ1-2 | TRBV12-3/TRBV12-4 | TGTGCCAGCAGTTTTGGGGGGCTGACAGGGGGAGACTACTATGGCTACACCTTC | CASSFGGLTGGDYYGYTF
NA | NA | TRBJ2-7 | TRBV2 | TGTGCCTGCATCACCGGCAGGGCCTACGAGCAGTACTTC | CACITGRAYEQYF
many | TRBD1 | TRBJ1-1 | TRBV7-8 | TGTGCCAGCAGCTCGGGACAGCCGAACACTGAAGCTTTCTTT | CASSSGQPNTEAFF
few | NA | TRBJ1-5 | TRBV6-5 | TGTGCCACCCTCTTGCGGGCGGATAGCAATCAGCCCCAGCATTTT | CATLLRADSNQPQHF
NA | NA | TRBJ2-1 | TRBV10-3 | TGTGCCATCAGTCTTGGGAGCTCCTACAATGAGCAGTTCTTC | CAISLGSSYNEQFF
few | NA | TRBJ2-2 | TRBV20-1 | TGCAGTGCGGGGACTTTTAAAGCGAACACCGGGGAGCTGTTTTTT | CSAGTFKANTGELFF
few | NA | TRBJ1-1 | TRBV7-9 | TGTGCCAGCAGCCCACCCAGGAACACTGAAGCTTTCTTT | CASSPPRNTEAFF
NA | NA | TRBJ2-1 | TRBV20-1 | TGCAGTGCTAGAGATGACGGGGGCGGTAATGAGCAGTTCTTC | CSARDDGGGNEQFF
NA | NA | TRBJ2-3 | TRBV10-3 | TGTGCCGGTTCTCCAGGGGCTAGCACAGATACGCAGTATTTT | CAGSPGASTDTQYF
NA | NA | TRBJ2-1 | TRBV29-1 | TGCAGCGTTGACGGACACCCCTTCCCAAGCTCCTACAATGAGCAGTTCTTC | CSVDGHPFPSSYNEQFF
few | TRBD2 | TRBJ2-1 | TRBV29-1 | TGCAGCGCTTTAGCGGGGGGGCAAGATGAGCAGTTCTTC | CSALAGGQDEQFF
NA | NA | TRBJ1-1 | TRBV6-5 | TGTGCCAGCAGTTATTTTGGCTCTGAAGCTTTCTTT | CASSYFGSEAFF
NA | TRBD2 | TRBJ2-1 | TRBV20-1 | TGCAGTGCTAGAGAGTTCAGCGGGGGTTACAATGAGCAGTTCTTC | CSAREFSGGYNEQFF
NA | TRBD1 | TRBJ2-2 | TRBV12-5 | TGTGCTAGTGCTGAAGGGGGCGCGCCCGGGGAGCTGTTTTTT | CASAEGGAPGELFF
few | NA | TRBJ2-3 | TRBV7-9 | TGTGCCAGCAGCTCCCCCGGGACTTTGACGCAGTATTTT | CASSSPGTLTQYF
few | NA | TRBJ1-3 | TRBV7-9 | TGTGCCAGCAGCTTAGTGGACAACTACTCTGGAAACACCATATATTTT | CASSLVDNYSGNTIYF
NA | NA | TRBJ2-5 | TRBV28 | TGTGCCAGCAGCCCCCTTGGGAGCCAAGAGACCCAGTACTTC | CASSPLGSQETQYF
few | TRBD1 | TRBJ2-7 | TRBV5-1 | TGCGCCAGCAGCTGGGACAGCAGCTCCTACGAGCAGTACTTC | CASSWDSSSYEQYF
few | NA | TRBJ1-5 | TRBV6-1 | TGTGCAGGGGGGCAGTATAGCAATCAGCCCCAGCATTTT | CAGGQYSNQPQHF
once | NA | TRBJ2-1 | TRBV3-1 | TGTGCCAGCAGCGGAGTGGGGAGGCACTATGAGCAGTTCTTC | CASSGVGRHYEQFF
NA | NA | TRBJ1-1 | TRBV29-1 | TGCAGCGTTCAGTTGGGTATGAACACTGAAGCTTTCTTT | CSVQLGMNTEAFF
NA | NA | TRBJ2-2 | TRBV15 | TGTGCCACCAGCAGAGACAGGGGCACCGGGGAGCTGTTTTTT | CATSRDRGTGELFF
NA | NA | TRBJ2-2 | TRBV2 | TGTGCCAGCAGTGAAGGACCGGCGCCCGGGGAGCTGTTTTTT | CASSEGPAPGELFF
few | TRBD1 | TRBJ2-7 | TRBV12-3/TRBV12-4 | TGTGCCAGCAGCCTTTACAACCTCGGGACAGGGTTCCACGAGCAGTACTTC | CASSLYNLGTGFHEQYF
NA | TRBD1 | TRBJ1-1 | TRBV19 | TGTGCCAGTAGGACAGGGTTCACTGAAGCTTTCTTT | CASRTGFTEAFF
NA | NA | TRBJ2-6 | TRBV20-1 | TGCAGTGCAAGGGACGAGACCTCCTCTGGGGCCAACGTCCTGACTTTC | CSARDETSSGANVLTF
many | TRBD2 | TRBJ2-2 | TRBV7-8 | TGTGCCAGCAGCTTAGAAGGCGGGGGATACACCGGGGAGCTGTTTTTT | CASSLEGGGYTGELFF
few | NA | TRBJ2-7 | TRBV6-5 | TGTGCCAGCAGTTACTCCCACGGGTACGAGCAGTACTTC | CASSYSHGYEQYF
few | NA | TRBJ2-3 | TRBV3-1 | TGTGCCAGCAGCTTCGACATCTTCGGCACAGATACGCAGTATTTT | CASSFDIFGTDTQYF
NA | NA | TRBJ1-1 | TRBV7-9 | TGTGCCAGCAGCTTAGATACCGGGACATCCAACACTGAAGCTTTCTTT | CASSLDTGTSNTEAFF
many | NA | TRBJ2-1 | TRBV7-6 | TGTGCCAGCAGCCCCGCCGAGTACAATGAGCAGTTCTTC | CASSPAEYNEQFF
many | NA | TRBJ1-1 | TRBV2 | TGTGCCAGCAACGACGATCGGGGAGGCGGGACTGAAGCTTTCTTT | CASNDDRGGGTEAFF
few | NA | TRBJ2-7 | TRBV5-1 | TGCGCCAGCACCGCCGCTACCTCGTCCTACGAGCAGTACTTC | CASTAATSSYEQYF
few | NA | TRBJ2-3 | TRBV12-3/TRBV12-4 | TGTGCCAGCAGTTTAACGGGGGCCAGTGCAGATACGCAGTATTTT | CASSLTGASADTQYF
many | NA | TRBJ1-1 | TRBV6-5 | TGTGCCAGCAGCTCCATGGATCCCTCGAACACTGAAGCTTTCTTT | CASSSMDPSNTEAFF
many | NA | TRBJ2-7 | TRBV4-2 | TGTGCCAGCAGCCAAGAGAGGGGCTCCTACGAGCAGTACTTC | CASSQERGSYEQYF
NA | NA | TRBJ2-5 | TRBV7-6 | TGTGCCAGCAGCTTACGGGCAGCTGGACCGTACCAAGAGACCCAGTACTTC | CASSLRAAGPYQETQYF
many | TRBD2 | TRBJ2-1 | TRBV7-2 | TGTGCCAGCAGCTACGGACTAGCGGGGGACTACTCCTACAATGAGCAGTTCTTC | CASSYGLAGDYSYNEQFF
many | NA | TRBJ1-5 | TRBV4-1 | TGCGCCAGCAGCCAAGTAGGAAGCAATCAGCCCCAGCATTTT | CASSQVGSNQPQHF
NA | TRBD1 | TRBJ2-7 | TRBV5-1 | TGCGCCAGCAGCTTCAACAGGGGGTACGAGCAGTACTTC | CASSFNRGYEQYF
NA | NA | TRBJ2-7 | TRBV29-1 | TGCAGCGTTGAAGATGTCGTAGAGGGGGGCAAGTACGAGCAGTACTTC | CSVEDVVEGGKYEQYF
NA | TRBD2 | TRBJ2-5 | TRBV20-1 | TGCAGTGTCCAGCGGGGACTGCAAGAGACCCAGTACTTC | CSVQRGLQETQYF
many | TRBD1 | TRBJ1-4 | TRBV28 | TGTGCCAGCAGCTCGGGACAGGGGGTGGAAGAAAAACTGTTTTTT | CASSSGQGVEEKLFF
NA | TRBD2 | TRBJ2-5 | TRBV11-2 | TGTGCCAGCAGCTTAGACCCGGGACTAGCGGGGGTTAGGGAGACCCAGTACTTC | CASSLDPGLAGVRETQYF
few | TRBD2 | TRBJ2-1 | TRBV12-3/TRBV12-4 | TGTGCCAGCAGTTCGGGGCCGCTAGCGGGTTTGTCCAATGAGCAGTTCTTC | CASSSGPLAGLSNEQFF